Included here is one T cell receptor beta chain sequence, with context. Its antigen target is currently unknown. Base qualities are not at hand, and no much larger clone is one base apart. The source of the sample is a study of T-cell memory formation after mild COVID-19 (dated by TCRdb to about 2021). Looking at the study overall: TCR sequence clusters from the two donors were largely donor specific. In two donors, T-cell clones that expanded and contracted after mild COVID-19 were followed by sequencing TCRalpha and TCRbeta repertoires longitudinally. Two young, previously healthy adult volunteers, one female and one male, were included in the cohort. What the authors observed across the whole study: The study included only a couple of mild cases, and larger cohorts that include severe cases with pre-infection samples were judged to be necessary. Some responding clones were detected in pre-infection memory, which suggested that pre-existing cross-reactive memory T cells had joined the SARS-CoV-2 response. SARS-CoV-2 specificity was not confirmed for the second-wave clones peaking on day 37. Contracting CD4+ clones were located mainly in the CM and EM memory subsets, whereas CD8+ clones were found to be enriched in EMRA. Clones that contracted from day 15 to 85 showed balanced CD4/CD8 phenotypes, whereas a second wave of clones that expanded from day 15 to 37 leaned towards CD4+.

PBMCs were isolated by Ficoll-Paque density gradient centrifugation. After removal of 5 bases from V and 5 bases from J, the junction retains 9 bases not matched to a gene. The CDR3 sequence holds 15 residues, the cysteine and phenylalanine included. CDR3 DNA only is kept here, 45 bases in frame from base 1. From a lookup of the germline V gene (reference sequence), CDR1 and CDR2 are DFQATT and SNEGSKA. For sequencing, an Illumina NovaSeq 6000 was employed. Using 5'RACE with constant-segment primers, TCRalpha and TCRbeta cDNA libraries were constructed, with sample barcodes and unique molecular identifiers added in the process. Trizol reagent was used to extract RNA from every sample. Library amplification was performed in two PCR steps, and a second sample barcode and Illumina TruSeq adapters were introduced in the second step. Sequencing of libraries was performed on an Illumina NovaSeq with 2 x 150 bp paired-end reads. As for the authors' bioinformatics: Demultiplexing of reads and collapsing into UMI-guided consensus sequences were performed with migec v1.2.7. With mixcr v2.1.11, UMI consensuses were aligned to TRA and TRB V and J templates and assembled into clonotypes. A clonotype was counted as expanded or contracted only if both edgeR and NoisET called the change significant, with noise models trained on biological replicates. edgeR calls used a false discovery rate-adjusted p below 0.01 and a log2 fold-change threshold of 1. As an exploratory analysis of dynamics, max-normalized trajectories of the 1000 most abundant clonotypes were examined by PCA with hierarchical clustering. Each responding clone was given a CD4 or CD8 phenotype based on the CD4+ and CD8+ repertoires, which had been sequenced separately. TCRdb redid the processing of the public reads, applying fastp at Q25 and MiXCR, and retained in-frame beta chains. Merged by CDR3 protein, the rows form single entries marked with the most common genes and DNA. V and J calls and clone size were set by TCRdb, not the authors. The sample contains about 130,000 distinct CDR3 sequences, about 15% of them found a single time. Jointly, the top ten make up roughly 5.3% of the sample.

The sequenced sample consisted of PBMCs or a T cell subset sorted from them (not recorded which). The chain joins TRBV20-1 to TRBJ1-5, with TRBD1 matching 10 junction bases. This TCR came from a man aged 18 to 29 who had mild COVID-19 (a few samples of this study predate the infection). The sample titles of this study are shuffled in the database, so cell type and time point are left out; the donor was told from shared clones. The bases are TGCAGTGCTCTCAGGTGGACAGGGGGGGATCAGCCCCAGCATTTT. Translated, it gives CSALRWTGGDQPQHF.